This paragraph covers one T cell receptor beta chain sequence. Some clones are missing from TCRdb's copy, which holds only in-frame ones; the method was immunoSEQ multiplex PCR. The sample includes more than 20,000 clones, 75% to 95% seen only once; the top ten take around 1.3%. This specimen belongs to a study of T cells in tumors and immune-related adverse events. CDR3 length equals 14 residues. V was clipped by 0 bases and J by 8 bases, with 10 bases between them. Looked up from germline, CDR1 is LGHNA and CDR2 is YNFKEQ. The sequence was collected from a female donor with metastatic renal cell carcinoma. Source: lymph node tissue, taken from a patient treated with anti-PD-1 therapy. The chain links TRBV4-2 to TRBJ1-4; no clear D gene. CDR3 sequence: CASSQDAVPEKLFF. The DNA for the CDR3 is TGTGCCAGCAGCCAAGATGCGGTCCCGGAAAAACTGTTTTTT.